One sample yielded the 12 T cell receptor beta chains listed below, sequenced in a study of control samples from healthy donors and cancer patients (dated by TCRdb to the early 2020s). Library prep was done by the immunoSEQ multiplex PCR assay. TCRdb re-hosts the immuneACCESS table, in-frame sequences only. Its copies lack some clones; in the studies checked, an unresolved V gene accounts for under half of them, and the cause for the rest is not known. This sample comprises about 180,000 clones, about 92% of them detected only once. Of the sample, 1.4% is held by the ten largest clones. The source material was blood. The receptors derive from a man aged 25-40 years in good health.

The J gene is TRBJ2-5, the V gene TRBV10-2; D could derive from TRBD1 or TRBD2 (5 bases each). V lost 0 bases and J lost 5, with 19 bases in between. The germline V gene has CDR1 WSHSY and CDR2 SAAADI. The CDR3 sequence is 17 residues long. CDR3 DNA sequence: TGCGCCAGCAGTGAGTCGTTGGGGACCCCGAGCAGGGAGACCCAGTACTTC. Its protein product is CASSESLGTPSRETQYF.

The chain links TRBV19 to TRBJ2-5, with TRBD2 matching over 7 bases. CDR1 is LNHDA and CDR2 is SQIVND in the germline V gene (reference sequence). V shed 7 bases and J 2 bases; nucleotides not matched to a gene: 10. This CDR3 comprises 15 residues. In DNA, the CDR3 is TGTGCCAGTACCCCGACTAGCCCGCCGCAAGAGACCCAGTACTTC. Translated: CASTPTSPPQETQYF.

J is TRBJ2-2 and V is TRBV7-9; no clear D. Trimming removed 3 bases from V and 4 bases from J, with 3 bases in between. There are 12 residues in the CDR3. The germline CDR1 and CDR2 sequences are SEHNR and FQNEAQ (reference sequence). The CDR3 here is CASSFSTGELFF. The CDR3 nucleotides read TGTGCCAGCAGCTTTAGCACCGGGGAGCTGTTTTTT.

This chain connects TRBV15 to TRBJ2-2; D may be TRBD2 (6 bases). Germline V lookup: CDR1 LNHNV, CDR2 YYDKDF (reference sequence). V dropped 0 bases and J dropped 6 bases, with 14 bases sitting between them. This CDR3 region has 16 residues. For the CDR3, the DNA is TGTGCCACCAGCAGAGATCCGGGACTCACCCCCGGGGAGCTGTTTTTT. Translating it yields CATSRDPGLTPGELFF. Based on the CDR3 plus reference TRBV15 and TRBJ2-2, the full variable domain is DAMVIQNPRYQVTQFGKPVTLSCSQTLNHNVMYWYQQKSSQAPKLLFHYYDKDFNNEADTPDNFQSRRPNTSFCFLDIRSPGLGDTAMYLCATSRDPGLTPGELFFGEGSRLTVL.

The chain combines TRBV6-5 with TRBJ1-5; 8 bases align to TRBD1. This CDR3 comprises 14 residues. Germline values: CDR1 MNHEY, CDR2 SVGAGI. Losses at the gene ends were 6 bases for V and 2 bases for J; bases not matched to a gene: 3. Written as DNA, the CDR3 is TGTGCCAGCAGATTGACAGGGGGCAATCAGCCCCAGCATTTT. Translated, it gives CASRLTGGNQPQHF.

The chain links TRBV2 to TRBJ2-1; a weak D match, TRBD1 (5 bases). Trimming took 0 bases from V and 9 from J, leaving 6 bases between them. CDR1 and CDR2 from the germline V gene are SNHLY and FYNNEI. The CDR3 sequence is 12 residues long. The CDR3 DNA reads TGTGCCAGCAGTGAAGCGGGGCCTGAGCAGTTCTTC. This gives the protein CASSEAGPEQFF.

The CDR3 is CASSLRAGSYNSPLHF. CDR3 bases: TGTGCCAGCAGTTTACGTGCGGGATCCTATAATTCACCCCTCCACTTT. The V call is TRBV27, the J call TRBJ1-6; no reliable D call. Deletions cut 2 bases from V and 1 base from J, with 9 bases between. Germline V gene lookup returns CDR1 MNHEY and CDR2 SMNVEV (reference sequence). There are 16 residues in the CDR3.

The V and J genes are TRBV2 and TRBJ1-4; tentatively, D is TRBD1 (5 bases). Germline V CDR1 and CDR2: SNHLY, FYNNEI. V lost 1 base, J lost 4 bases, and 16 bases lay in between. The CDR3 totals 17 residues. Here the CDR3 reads CASSEGRVWGINEKLFF. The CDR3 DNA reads TGTGCCAGCAGTGAAGGTCGGGTTTGGGGGATTAATGAAAAACTGTTTTTT.

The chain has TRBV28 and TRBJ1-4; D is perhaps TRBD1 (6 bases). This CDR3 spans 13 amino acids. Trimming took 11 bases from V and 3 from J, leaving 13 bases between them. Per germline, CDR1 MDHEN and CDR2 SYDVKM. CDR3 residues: CAHADRSNEKLFF. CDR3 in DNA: TGTGCCCACGCAGACAGGTCTAATGAAAAACTGTTTTTT. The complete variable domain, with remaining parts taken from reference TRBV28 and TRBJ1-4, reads DVKVTQSSRYLVKRTGEKVFLECVQDMDHENMFWYRQDPGLGLRLIYFSYDVKMKEKGDIPEGYSVSREKKERFSLILESASTNQTSMYLCAHADRSNEKLFFGSGTQLSVL.

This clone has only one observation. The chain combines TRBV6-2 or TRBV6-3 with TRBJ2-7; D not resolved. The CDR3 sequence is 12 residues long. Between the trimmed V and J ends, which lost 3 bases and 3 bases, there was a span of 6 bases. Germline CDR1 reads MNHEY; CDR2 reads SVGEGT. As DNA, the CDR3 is TGTGCCAGCAGTTATTCTATCTACGAGCAGTACTTC. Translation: CASSYSIYEQYF.

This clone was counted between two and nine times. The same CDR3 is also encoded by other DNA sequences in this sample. The CDR3 loop reads CASSLGGEGTQYF. In DNA form, the CDR3 reads TGTGCCAGCAGCTTAGGGGGGGAAGGTACGCAGTATTTT. The V gene is TRBV7-8, the J gene TRBJ2-3, with a possible D match to TRBD2 (6 bases). CDR1 is SGHVS, CDR2 FQNEAQ, per germline. CDR3 length equals 13 residues. Trimming removed 1 base from V and 8 bases from J, with 10 bases in between.

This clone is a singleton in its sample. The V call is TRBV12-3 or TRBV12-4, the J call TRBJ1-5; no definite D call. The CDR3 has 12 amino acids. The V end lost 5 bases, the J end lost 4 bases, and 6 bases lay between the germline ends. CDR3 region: CASSLLNQPQHF. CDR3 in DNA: TGTGCCAGCAGTCTATTAAATCAGCCCCAGCATTTT.